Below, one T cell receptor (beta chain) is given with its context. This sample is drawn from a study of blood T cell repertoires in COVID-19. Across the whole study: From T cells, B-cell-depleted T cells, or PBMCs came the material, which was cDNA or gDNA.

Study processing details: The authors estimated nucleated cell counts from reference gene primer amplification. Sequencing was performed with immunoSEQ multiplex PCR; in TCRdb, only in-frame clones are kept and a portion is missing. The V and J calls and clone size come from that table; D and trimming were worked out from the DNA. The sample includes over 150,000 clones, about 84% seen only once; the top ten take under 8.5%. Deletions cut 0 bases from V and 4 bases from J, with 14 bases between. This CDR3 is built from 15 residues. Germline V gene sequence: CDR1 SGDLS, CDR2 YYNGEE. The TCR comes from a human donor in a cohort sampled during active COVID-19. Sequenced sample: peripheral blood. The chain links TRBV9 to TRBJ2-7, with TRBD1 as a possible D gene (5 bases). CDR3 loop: CASSVEWGAGYEQYF. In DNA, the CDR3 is TGTGCCAGCAGCGTAGAATGGGGCGCAGGATACGAGCAGTACTTC.